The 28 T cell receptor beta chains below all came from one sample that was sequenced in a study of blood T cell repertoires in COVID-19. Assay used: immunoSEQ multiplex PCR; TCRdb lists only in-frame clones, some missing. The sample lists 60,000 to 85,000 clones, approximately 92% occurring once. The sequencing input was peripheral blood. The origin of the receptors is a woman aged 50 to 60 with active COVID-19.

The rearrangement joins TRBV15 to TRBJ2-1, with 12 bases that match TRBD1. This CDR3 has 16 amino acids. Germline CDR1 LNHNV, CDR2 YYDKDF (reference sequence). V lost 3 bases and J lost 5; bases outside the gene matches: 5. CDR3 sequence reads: CATSSRDRGRHNEQFF. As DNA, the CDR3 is TGTGCCACCAGCAGCCGGGACAGGGGGCGTCACAATGAGCAGTTCTTC.

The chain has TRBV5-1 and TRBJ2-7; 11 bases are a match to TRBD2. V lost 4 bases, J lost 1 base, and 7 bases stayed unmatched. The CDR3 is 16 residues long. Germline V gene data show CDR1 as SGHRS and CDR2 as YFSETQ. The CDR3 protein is CASSLVSGRGSYEQYF. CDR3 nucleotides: TGCGCCAGCAGCCTGGTTAGCGGGAGGGGATCCTACGAGCAGTACTTC.

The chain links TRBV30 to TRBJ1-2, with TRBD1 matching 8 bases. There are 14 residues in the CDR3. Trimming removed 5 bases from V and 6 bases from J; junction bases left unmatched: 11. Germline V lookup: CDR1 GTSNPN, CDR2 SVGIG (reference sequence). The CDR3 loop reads CAWVGQGRGHGYTF. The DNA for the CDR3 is TGTGCCTGGGTAGGACAGGGTCGGGGCCATGGCTACACCTTC.

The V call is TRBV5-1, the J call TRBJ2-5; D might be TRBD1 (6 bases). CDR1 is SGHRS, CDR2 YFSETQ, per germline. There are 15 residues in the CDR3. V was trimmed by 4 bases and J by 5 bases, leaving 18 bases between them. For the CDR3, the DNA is TGCGCCAGCAGCCTGACAGGCGGTATGCGGGAGACCCAGTACTTC. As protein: CASSLTGGMRETQYF.

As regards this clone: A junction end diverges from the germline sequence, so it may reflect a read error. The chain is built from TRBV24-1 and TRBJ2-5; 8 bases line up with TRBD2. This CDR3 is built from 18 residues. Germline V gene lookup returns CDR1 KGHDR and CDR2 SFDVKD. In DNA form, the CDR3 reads TGTGCCACCAGTTGGGAGGGTCATAGCGGGGAATACCAAGAGATCCAGTACTTC. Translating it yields CATSWEGHSGEYQEIQYF.

CDR3 amino acids: CASTSSGWTDTQYF. DNA of the CDR3: TGCGCCAGCACCTCTAGCGGGTGGACAGATACGCAGTATTTT. The chain joins TRBV10-2 to TRBJ2-3; 8 nucleotides line up with TRBD2. V trimming: 7 bases; J trimming: 3 bases; junction bases outside the gene matches: 6. The CDR3 extends over 14 amino acids. Germline CDR1 reads WSHSY; CDR2 reads SAAADI.

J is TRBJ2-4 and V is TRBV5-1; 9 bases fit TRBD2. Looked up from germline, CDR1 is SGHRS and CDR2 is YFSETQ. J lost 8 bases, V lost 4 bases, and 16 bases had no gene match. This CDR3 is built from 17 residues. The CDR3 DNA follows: TGCGCCAGCAGCCCCCGGGGGGTGCGGGAGGGCCGCGACATTCAGTACTTC. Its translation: CASSPRGVREGRDIQYF.

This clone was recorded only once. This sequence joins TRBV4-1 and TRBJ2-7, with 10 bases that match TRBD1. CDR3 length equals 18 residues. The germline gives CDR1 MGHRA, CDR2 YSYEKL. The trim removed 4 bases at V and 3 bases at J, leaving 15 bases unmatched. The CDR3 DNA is TGCGCCAGCAGCCTCCGGGACAGGGGTAGGGGATGGGTCTACGAGCAGTACTTC. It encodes CASSLRDRGRGWVYEQYF.

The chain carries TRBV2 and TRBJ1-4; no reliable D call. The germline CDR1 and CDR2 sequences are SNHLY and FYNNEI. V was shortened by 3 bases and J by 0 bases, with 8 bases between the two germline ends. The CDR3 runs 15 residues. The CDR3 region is CASSDTDATNEKLFF. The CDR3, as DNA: TGTGCCAGCAGTGATACAGATGCAACTAATGAAAAACTGTTTTTT.

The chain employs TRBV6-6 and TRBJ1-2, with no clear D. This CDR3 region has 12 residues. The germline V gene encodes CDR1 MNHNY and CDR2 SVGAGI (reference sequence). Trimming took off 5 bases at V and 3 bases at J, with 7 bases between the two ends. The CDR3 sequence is CASSLVDYGYTF. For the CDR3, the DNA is TGTGCCAGCAGTCTAGTGGACTATGGCTACACCTTC.

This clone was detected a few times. The CDR3 nucleotides are TGTGCCACCAGCCTGGACGTATTAGGGACAGGGAACGGCGAGCAGTACTTC. It encodes CATSLDVLGTGNGEQYF. The rearrangement links TRBV15 to TRBJ2-7, with 9 bases matching TRBD1. CDR3 length: 17 amino acids. Germline trimming cut 5 bases from V and 6 bases from J; bases unmatched to any gene: 17. The germline gives CDR1 LNHNV, CDR2 YYDKDF (reference sequence).

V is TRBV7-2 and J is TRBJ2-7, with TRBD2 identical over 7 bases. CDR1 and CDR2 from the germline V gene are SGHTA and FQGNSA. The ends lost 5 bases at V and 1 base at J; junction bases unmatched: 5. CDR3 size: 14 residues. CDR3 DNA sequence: TGTGCCAGCAGCCCCGGGGGGAGGTCCTACGAGCAGTACTTC. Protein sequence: CASSPGGRSYEQYF. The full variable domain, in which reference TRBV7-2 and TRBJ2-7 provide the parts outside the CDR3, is GAGVSQSPSNKVTEKGKDVELRCDPISGHTALYWYRQSLGQGLEFLIYFQGNSAPDKSGLPSDRFSAERTGGSVSTLTIQRTQQEDSAVYLCASSPGGRSYEQYFGPGTRLTVT.

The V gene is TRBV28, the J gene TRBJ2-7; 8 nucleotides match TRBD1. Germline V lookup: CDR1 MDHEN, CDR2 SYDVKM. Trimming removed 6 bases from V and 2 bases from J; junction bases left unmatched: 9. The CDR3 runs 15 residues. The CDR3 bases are TGTGCCAGCAGCCCCCCGACAGGGGTCCCCTACGAGCAGTACTTC. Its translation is CASSPPTGVPYEQYF.

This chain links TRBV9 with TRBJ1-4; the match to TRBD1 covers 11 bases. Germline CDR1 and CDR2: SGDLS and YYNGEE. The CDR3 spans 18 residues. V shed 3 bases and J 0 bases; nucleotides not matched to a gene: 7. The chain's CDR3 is CASSESGQGAATNEKLFF. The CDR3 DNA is TGTGCCAGCAGCGAGTCAGGACAGGGGGCTGCAACTAATGAAAAACTGTTTTTT.

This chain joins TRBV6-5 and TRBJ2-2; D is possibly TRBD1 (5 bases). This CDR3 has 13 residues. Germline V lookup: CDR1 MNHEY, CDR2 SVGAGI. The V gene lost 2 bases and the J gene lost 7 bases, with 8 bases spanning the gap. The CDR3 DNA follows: TGTGCCAGCAGTTACAAGGGGATCGGGGAGCTGTTTTTT. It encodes CASSYKGIGELFF.

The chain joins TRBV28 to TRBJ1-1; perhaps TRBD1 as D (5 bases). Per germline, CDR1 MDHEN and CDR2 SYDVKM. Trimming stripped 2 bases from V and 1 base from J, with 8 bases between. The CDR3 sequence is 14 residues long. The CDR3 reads CASSLSQGNTEAFF. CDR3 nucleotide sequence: TGTGCCAGCAGTTTAAGCCAGGGGAACACTGAAGCTTTCTTT. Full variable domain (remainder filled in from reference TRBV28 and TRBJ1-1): DVKVTQSSRYLVKRTGEKVFLECVQDMDHENMFWYRQDPGLGLRLIYFSYDVKMKEKGDIPEGYSVSREKKERFSLILESASTNQTSMYLCASSLSQGNTEAFFGQGTRLTVV.

CDR3 sequence reads: CATSRDRGSPGLGEQFF. The CDR3 DNA reads TGTGCCACCAGCAGAGATCGGGGGAGTCCGGGCCTGGGTGAGCAGTTCTTC. The chain is built from TRBV15 and TRBJ2-1; perhaps TRBD2 as D (6 bases). Germline CDR1 LNHNV, CDR2 YYDKDF (reference sequence). Trimming removed 0 bases at V and 9 bases at J, with 21 bases between. The CDR3 totals 17 residues.

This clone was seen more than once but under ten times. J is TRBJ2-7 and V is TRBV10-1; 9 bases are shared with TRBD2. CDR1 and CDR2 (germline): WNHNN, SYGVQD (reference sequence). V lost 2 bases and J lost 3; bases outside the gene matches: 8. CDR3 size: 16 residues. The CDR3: CASSEPIETSGYEQYF. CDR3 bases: TGCGCCAGCAGTGAGCCCATCGAGACTAGCGGCTACGAGCAGTACTTC.

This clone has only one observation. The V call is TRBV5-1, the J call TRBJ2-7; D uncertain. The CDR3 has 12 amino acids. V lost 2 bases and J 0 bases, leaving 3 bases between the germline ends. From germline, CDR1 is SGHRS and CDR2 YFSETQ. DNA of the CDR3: TGCGCCAGCAGCTTTAGCTCCTACGAGCAGTACTTC. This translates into CASSFSSYEQYF.

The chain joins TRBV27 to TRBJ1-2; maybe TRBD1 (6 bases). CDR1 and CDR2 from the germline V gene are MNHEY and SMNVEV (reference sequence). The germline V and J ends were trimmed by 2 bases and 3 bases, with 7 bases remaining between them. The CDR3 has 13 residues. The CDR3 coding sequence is TGTGCCAGCAGTTTAAAGGGGGACTATGGCTACACCTTC. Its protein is CASSLKGDYGYTF.

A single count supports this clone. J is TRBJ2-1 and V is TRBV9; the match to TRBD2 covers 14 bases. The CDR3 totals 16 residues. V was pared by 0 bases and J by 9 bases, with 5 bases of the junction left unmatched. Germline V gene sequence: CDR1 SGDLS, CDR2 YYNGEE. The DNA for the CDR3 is TGTGCCAGCAGCGTAGGAGGGACTAGCGGGAGAGGTGAGCAGTTCTTC. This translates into CASSVGGTSGRGEQFF.

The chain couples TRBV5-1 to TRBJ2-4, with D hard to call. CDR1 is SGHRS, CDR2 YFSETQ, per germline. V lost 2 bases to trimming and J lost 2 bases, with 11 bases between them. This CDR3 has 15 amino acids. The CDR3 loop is CASSFGAATKNIQYF. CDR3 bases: TGCGCCAGCAGCTTCGGTGCGGCGACCAAAAACATTCAGTACTTC.

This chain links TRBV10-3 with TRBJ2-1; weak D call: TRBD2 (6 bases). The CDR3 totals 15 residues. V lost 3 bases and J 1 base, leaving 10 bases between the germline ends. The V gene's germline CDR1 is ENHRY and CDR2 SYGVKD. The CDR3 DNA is TGTGCCATCAGTGATGGGGACTTGTCCTACAATGAGCAGTTCTTC. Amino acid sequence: CAISDGDLSYNEQFF.

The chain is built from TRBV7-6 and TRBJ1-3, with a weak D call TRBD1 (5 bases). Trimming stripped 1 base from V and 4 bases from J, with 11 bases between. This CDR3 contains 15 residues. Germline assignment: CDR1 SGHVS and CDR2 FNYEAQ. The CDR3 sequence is CASSLDGGRGNTIYF. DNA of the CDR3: TGTGCCAGCAGCTTAGACGGGGGACGGGGAAACACCATATATTTT. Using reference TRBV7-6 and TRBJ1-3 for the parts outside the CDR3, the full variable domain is GAGVSQSPRYKVTKRGQDVALRCDPISGHVSLYWYRQALGQGPEFLTYFNYEAQQDKSGLPNDRFSAERPEGSISTLTIQRTEQRDSAMYRCASSLDGGRGNTIYFGEGSWLTVV.

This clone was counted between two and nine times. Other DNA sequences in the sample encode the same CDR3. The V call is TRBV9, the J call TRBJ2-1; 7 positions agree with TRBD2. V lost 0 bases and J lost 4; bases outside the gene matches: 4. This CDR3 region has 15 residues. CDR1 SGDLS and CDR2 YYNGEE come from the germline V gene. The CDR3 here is CASSVASGAYNEQFF. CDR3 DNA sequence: TGTGCCAGCAGCGTAGCCAGCGGGGCGTACAATGAGCAGTTCTTC.

CDR3 sequence reads: CASSAREPPSGSPLHF. In DNA form, the CDR3 reads TGCGCCAGCAGCGCCCGGGAACCGCCTTCAGGTTCACCCCTCCACTTT. The chain is built from TRBV5-1 and TRBJ1-6; D remains unclear. Germline-derived CDR1 and CDR2 are SGHRS and YFSETQ. Trimming pared 4 bases from V and 9 bases from J, leaving 20 bases between. CDR3 length: 16 amino acids.

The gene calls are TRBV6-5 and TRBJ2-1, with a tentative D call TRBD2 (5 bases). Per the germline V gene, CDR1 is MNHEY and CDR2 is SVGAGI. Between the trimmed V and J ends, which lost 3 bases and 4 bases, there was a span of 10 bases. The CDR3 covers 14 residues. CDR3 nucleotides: TGTGCCAGCAGTTATCGGGGAGTTTACAATGAGCAGTTCTTC. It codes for CASSYRGVYNEQFF.

The CDR3 sequence: CASSWDRDAGELFF. CDR3 sequence (DNA): TGCGCCAGCAGCTGGGACAGGGATGCCGGGGAGCTGTTTTTT. The chain recombines TRBV5-1 with TRBJ2-2; 9 nucleotides align to TRBD1. In germline, CDR1 is SGHRS, CDR2 YFSETQ. This CDR3 is 14 amino acids long. V lost 3 bases, J lost 6 bases, and 3 bases stayed unmatched.